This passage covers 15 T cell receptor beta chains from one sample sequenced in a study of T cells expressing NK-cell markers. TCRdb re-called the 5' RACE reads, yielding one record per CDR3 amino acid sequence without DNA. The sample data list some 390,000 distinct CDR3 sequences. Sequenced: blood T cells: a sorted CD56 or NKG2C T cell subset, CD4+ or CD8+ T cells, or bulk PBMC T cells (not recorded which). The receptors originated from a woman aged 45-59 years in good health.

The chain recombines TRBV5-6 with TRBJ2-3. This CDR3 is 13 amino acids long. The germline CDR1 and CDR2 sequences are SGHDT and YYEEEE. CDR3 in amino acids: CASSLGVKDTQYF. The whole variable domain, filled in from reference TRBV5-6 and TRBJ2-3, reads DAGVTQSPTHLIKTRGQQVTLRCSPKSGHDTVSWYQQALGQGPQFIFQYYEEEERQRGNFPDRFSGHQFPNYSSELNVNALLLGDSALYLCASSLGVKDTQYFGPGTRLTVL.

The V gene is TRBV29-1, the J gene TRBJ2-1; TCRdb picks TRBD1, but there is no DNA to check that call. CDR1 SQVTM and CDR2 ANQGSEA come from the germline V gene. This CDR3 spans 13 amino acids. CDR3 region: CSVDGRTGNEQFF.

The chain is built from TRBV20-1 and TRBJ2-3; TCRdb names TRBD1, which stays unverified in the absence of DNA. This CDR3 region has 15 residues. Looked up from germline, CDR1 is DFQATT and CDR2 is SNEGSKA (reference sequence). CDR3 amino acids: CSASIGTGFLDTQYF.

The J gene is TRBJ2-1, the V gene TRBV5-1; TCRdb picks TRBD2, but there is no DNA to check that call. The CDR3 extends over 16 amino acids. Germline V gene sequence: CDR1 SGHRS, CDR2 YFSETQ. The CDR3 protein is CASSLELLRDYNEQFF. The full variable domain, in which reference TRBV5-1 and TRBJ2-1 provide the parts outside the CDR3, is KAGVTQTPRYLIKTRGQQVTLSCSPISGHRSVSWYQQTPGQGLQFLFEYFSETQRNKGNFPGRFSGRQFSNSRSEMNVSTLELGDSALYLCASSLELLRDYNEQFFGPGTRLTVL.

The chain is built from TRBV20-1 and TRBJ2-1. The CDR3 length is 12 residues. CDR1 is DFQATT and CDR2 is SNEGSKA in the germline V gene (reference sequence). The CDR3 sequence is CSAREFNEWQFF.

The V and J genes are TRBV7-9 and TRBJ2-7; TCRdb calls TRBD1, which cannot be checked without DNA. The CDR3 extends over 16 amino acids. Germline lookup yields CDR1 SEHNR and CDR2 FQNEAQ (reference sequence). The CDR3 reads CASSSRTGGRGYEQYF.

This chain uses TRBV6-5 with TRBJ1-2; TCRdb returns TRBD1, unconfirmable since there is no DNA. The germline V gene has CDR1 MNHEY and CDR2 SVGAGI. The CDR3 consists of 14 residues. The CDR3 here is CASSYAGKGYGYTF.

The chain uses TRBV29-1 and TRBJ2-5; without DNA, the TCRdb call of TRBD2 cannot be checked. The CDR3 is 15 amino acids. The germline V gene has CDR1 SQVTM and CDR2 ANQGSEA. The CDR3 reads CSVEVPPGGSETQYF.

CDR3 protein: CASGPGWGVGTGELFF. This chain links TRBV12-5 with TRBJ2-2; the D gene TCRdb calls, TRBD1, cannot be checked with no DNA. The CDR3 loop spans 16 amino acids. Germline-derived CDR1 and CDR2 are LGHNT and FRNRAP.

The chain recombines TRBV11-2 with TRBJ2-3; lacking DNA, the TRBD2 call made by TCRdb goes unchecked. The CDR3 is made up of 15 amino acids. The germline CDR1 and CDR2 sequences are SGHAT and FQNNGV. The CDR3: CASSLESRSADTQYF.

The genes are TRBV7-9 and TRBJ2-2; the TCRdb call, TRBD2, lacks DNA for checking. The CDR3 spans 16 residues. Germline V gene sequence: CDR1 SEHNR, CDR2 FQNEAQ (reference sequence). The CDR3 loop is CASSGRTSGSPGELFF.

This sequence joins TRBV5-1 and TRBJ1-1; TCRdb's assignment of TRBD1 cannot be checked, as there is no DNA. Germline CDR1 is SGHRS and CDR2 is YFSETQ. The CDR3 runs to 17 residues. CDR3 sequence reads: CASSKTGGSTMNTEAFF.

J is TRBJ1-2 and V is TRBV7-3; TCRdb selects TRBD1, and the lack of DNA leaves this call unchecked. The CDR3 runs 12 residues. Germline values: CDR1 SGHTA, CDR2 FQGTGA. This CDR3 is CASSKQGGGYTF.

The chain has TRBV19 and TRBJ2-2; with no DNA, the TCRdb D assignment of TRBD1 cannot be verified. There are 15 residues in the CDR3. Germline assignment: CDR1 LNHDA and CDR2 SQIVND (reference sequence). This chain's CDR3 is CASSIFPGSTGELFF.

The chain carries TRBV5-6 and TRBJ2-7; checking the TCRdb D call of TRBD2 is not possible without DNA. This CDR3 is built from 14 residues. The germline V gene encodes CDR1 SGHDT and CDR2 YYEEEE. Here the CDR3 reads CASSPRVQAYEQYF.